The source of this T cell receptor beta chain is a study of blood T cells in healthy people across ages (dated by TCRdb to 2013 to 2016). About the full investigation: In model experiments, template switching captured about one uniquely barcoded TCR beta cDNA molecule for every two T cells. The study measured age-related changes in TCR beta repertoire diversity using deep sequencing normalized with unique cDNA molecular identifiers. The donors were divided into four age groups: young (average around 17 years), middle-aged (approximately 41), aged (roughly 60) and long-lived (about 84). To avoid experimental bias, donors of different ages were distributed randomly across sequencing lanes. The study analyzed two additional independent replicas of 1 million unique cDNA reads from the same blood draw for two donors, one aged 18 to 30 and one aged 80 or older.

Paper-wide results and their limitations: Total diversity estimates from one million sequenced T cells were considered lower bounds and underestimates. Compared with the aged group, more naive CD4+ T cells, fewer expanded clones and increased TCR diversity were shown by the long-lived group, suggesting age selection. Observed TCR beta diversity correlated strongly with the percentage of naive T cells measured by flow cytometry. Bulk unsorted PBMC profiling prevented conclusive comparison of naive and antigen-experienced compartments. Observed TCR beta diversity per million T cells fell roughly linearly with age, and a significant reduction was already apparent by age about 36. Donor CMV infection status was unknown, potentially confounding age-related changes in expanded clonotypes.

The approximately 40 donors, aged 6 to 90 years, were systemically healthy Caucasian individuals from Russia. Each donor gave approximately 9.3 milliliters of peripheral blood, collected into EDTA-treated Vacutainer tubes. Ficoll-Paque density-gradient centrifugation was used to isolate PBMCs, with at least 7 million per sample. Total RNA, at least 6 micrograms per sample, was extracted from PBMCs with Trizol reagent. The percentages of naive CD45RAhigh/CD27high T cells were determined by flow cytometry on a PBMC aliquot from every donor. In the case of this clonotype: The antigen this receptor binds is unknown. Nothing much larger sits one base from this clone, and base qualities are not available.

From the cysteine through the phenylalanine, the CDR3 covers 13 amino acids. Only the CDR3 portion is preserved as DNA: 39 bases, with reading frame beginning at the first base. At the junction V is shortened by 5 bases and J by 4 bases, with 12 bases in between. CDR1 and CDR2 are read off the germline V gene as SGHTA and FQGNSA. The receptor library was made with 5' RACE. A second roughly 6 to 12 cycle PCR used a sample-barcoded 5' primer and a J-beta primer mix. Each TCR beta cDNA molecule received a unique molecular identifier from a template-switch 5' adaptor carrying 12 random nucleotides. Each sample yielded at least 2.5 million CDR3-containing paired-end reads. First-strand cDNA was synthesized from all RNA with the Mint cDNA synthesis kit, primed by a TRBC-specific oligonucleotide. All cDNA was treated with uracil-DNA glycosylase and then went through a first 18-cycle PCR with the universal primers M1SS and BC2_uni_R. On the authors' methods: For normalization, 1 million high-quality reads, each with a distinct molecular identifier, were randomly selected from each sample. Instead of being binned into consensus sequences, reads with shared molecular identifiers were discarded. MiTCR, with a Q25 quality threshold and the strictest error-elimination algorithm, was used for CDR3 identification, clonotype clustering and error correction. A nonparametric unseen species model with Euler transformation was used to estimate lower-bound total TCR beta diversity. TCRdb trimmed public reads at Q25 via fastp, called clones via MiXCR and kept in-frame beta chains. Rows with one shared CDR3 protein collapse into an entry with the most common genes and DNA. These V and J calls originate from TCRdb's pipeline instead of the authors' own analysis. Within this sample are 1,800,000 or so distinct CDR3 sequences, with approximately 39% of them counted one time only. Together, the top ten hold about 23% of the sample.

The TCR was taken from a human donor in good health. The material sequenced was blood. Here the chain combines TRBV7-2 and TRBJ2-7; a tentative D match to TRBD1 spans 5 bases. CDR3 sequence: CASSTTQGYEQYF. The DNA sequence follows: TGTGCCAGCAGCACGACGCAGGGTTACGAGCAGTACTTC.